This T cell receptor beta chain originates from a study of T cell responses to AZD1222 COVID-19 vaccine. Repertoires were generated with immunoSEQ multiplex PCR, while TCRdb's copy carries only in-frame clones and drops some. Of about 110,000 clones listed, over 80% are singletons. Germline CDR1 and CDR2: MGHRA and YSYEKL. The CDR3 extends over 16 amino acids. V lost 1 base and J 4 bases, leaving 13 bases between the germline ends. The starting material was peripheral blood, obtained on day 0 of AZD1222 vaccination. The receptor's source is an adult in good health. The V and J genes are TRBV4-1 and TRBJ1-4, with D hard to call. This chain's CDR3 is CASSQGPTALNEKLFF. The DNA for the CDR3 is TGCGCCAGCAGCCAAGGGCCGACGGCCCTTAATGAAAAACTGTTTTTT.